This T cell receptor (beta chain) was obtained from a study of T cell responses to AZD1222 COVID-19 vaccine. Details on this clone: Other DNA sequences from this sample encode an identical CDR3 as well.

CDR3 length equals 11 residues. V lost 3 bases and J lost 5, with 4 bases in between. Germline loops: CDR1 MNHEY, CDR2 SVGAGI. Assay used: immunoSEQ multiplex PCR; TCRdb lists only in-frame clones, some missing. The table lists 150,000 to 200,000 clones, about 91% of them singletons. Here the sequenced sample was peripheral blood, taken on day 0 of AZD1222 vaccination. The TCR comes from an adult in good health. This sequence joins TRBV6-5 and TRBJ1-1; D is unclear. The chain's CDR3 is CASSYGTEAFF. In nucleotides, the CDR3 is TGTGCCAGCAGTTATGGGACTGAAGCTTTCTTT.